This record covers a single TCR beta chain. As yet, its antigen is unknown. These data are taken from a study of cytomegalovirus exposure and HLA in healthy donors. Whole-study context: Unique TCRs from HLA-typed donors, approximately 80 million of them, were held in an early data release. Study-level results: When presence/absence was analysed, sequencing depth was taken to be roughly uniform across donors. Association of roughly 18,000 TCR beta sequences with HLA alleles was found at 0.05 false discovery rate in a later analysis.

J gave up 3 bases and V 2 bases, and 3 bases lay outside the gene matches. CDR1 is MDHEN and CDR2 is SYDVKM in the germline V gene. CDR3 length: 14 amino acids. The PCR was carried out with 60 Vbeta primers and 13 Jbeta primers. Clones were read by immunoSEQ multiplex PCR, and TCRdb kept only the in-frame ones, dropping some. The sample consists of roughly 140,000 clones, approximately 83% of them appearing once. This clonotype was obtained from a woman aged 40 to 50 in good health and CMV-seronegative. The sequenced sample consisted of PBMCs. The V and J genes are TRBV28 and TRBJ2-5, with TRBD1 matching 7 bases. CDR3 protein: CASSLLDREETQYF. In nucleotides, the CDR3 is TGTGCCAGCAGTTTACTTGACAGGGAAGAGACCCAGTACTTC.